This TCR beta chain is from a study of molecular identifiers for immune sequencing clone quantification. Study-level findings and limits: Over 99% of CMV-specific effector molecules, but under 1% of naive ones, were in clones above 20 copies.

Regarding this clonotype: The antigen is unknown.

The CDR3 consists of 14 residues. The germline V gene encodes CDR1 MNHEY and CDR2 SMNVEV (reference sequence). The ends were cut back, 6 bases at V and 6 bases at J, with 17 bases in the middle. Sorting captured naive CD8 T cells as CD8+CD4-CCR7+CD45RA+. TCRdb re-analysed the PCR reads in MiXCR, keeping a single row per CDR3 protein. The repertoire holds roughly 100,000 distinct CDR3 sequences, less than 35% seen once, with roughly 10% in the top ten. The clonotype originates from a human donor in good health. Some libraries in this study had Jurkat cell RNA spiked in. The rearrangement uses TRBV27 and TRBJ1-2; D unresolved. Sequenced input: naive CD8+ T cells from blood, with Jurkat cell RNA spiked in. Subset denoted: FACS-sorted CD8+CD4-CCR7+CD45RA+ naive T cells. Here the CDR3 DNA reads TGTGCCAGCAGATTTTATCAGGACTCCAATGGCTACACCTTC. Residues: CASRFYQDSNGYTF.